This T cell receptor (beta chain) was captured by sequencing in a study of T cell repertoires in cytomegalovirus infection. This clonotype has just a few counts. Its antigen remains unknown. TCRdb processed the reads anew with MiXCR; each CDR3 protein has one entry. The sample records roughly 200,000 distinct CDR3 sequences, roughly 17% being singletons. With V trimmed by 3 bases and J by 3 bases, 3 bases remained unmatched. Germline V gene sequence: CDR1 SNHLY, CDR2 FYNNEI. CDR3 length: 16 amino acids. Broader study findings: Frequencies of public TCR beta families were cumulated, and this identified carriers of CMV plus the relevant HLA.

The chain carries TRBV2 and TRBJ2-1; 12 nucleotides agree with TRBD2. The receptor comes from a human donor in good health (CMV status not recorded). Some clones in this sample may be carry-over from other donors' samples. The sample was CD8+ T cells from PBMCs. CDR3 nucleotide sequence: TGTGCCAGCAGTGAGACTAGCGGGGGACACTACAATGAGCAGTTCTTC. Residues: CASSETSGGHYNEQFF.